One sample yielded the 5 T cell receptor beta chains listed below, sequenced in a study of monozygotic twins with inflammatory bowel disease. Following a re-call of the 5' RACE reads, TCRdb has one entry per CDR3 protein and lacks DNA. Its table lists roughly 120,000 distinct CDR3 sequences. The sequencing sample was made of blood. The source is a human donor with ulcerative colitis or Crohn's disease, or a healthy co-twin of an affected twin (not recorded which).

The rearrangement links TRBV7-6 to TRBJ2-5; the TCRdb D gene call, TRBD1, has no DNA to confirm it. The CDR3 contains 16 residues. Germline CDR1 reads SGHVS; CDR2 reads FNYEAQ. The CDR3 is CASSPLPWTGRETQYF. Full variable domain (rest looked up from reference TRBV7-6 and TRBJ2-5): GAGVSQSPRYKVTKRGQDVALRCDPISGHVSLYWYRQALGQGPEFLTYFNYEAQQDKSGLPNDRFSAERPEGSISTLTIQRTEQRDSAMYRCASSPLPWTGRETQYFGPGTRLLVL.

The genes are TRBV6-2 or TRBV6-3 and TRBJ2-7; no DNA is available, so the TRBD1 call from TCRdb remains unchecked. This CDR3 is 15 amino acids long. Germline CDR1 and CDR2: MNHEY and SVGEGT. The CDR3 reads CASRGSDRGFYEQYF.

V usage is TRBV5-5 and J usage is TRBJ2-5. The germline gives CDR1 SGHKS, CDR2 YYEKEE (reference sequence). CDR3 size: 13 residues. CDR3 protein: CASSFWAQETQYF.

The chain joins TRBV27 to TRBJ1-1; no DNA is available, so the TRBD1 call from TCRdb remains unchecked. This CDR3 comprises 12 residues. From germline, CDR1 is MNHEY and CDR2 SMNVEV (reference sequence). The CDR3 spells CASSAGGRKAFF.

The J gene is TRBJ1-5, the V gene TRBV7-8; the TCRdb call, TRBD1, lacks DNA for checking. This CDR3 region has 16 residues. Germline loops: CDR1 SGHVS, CDR2 FQNEAQ. The CDR3 sequence: CASSPSRVGGNQPQHF.